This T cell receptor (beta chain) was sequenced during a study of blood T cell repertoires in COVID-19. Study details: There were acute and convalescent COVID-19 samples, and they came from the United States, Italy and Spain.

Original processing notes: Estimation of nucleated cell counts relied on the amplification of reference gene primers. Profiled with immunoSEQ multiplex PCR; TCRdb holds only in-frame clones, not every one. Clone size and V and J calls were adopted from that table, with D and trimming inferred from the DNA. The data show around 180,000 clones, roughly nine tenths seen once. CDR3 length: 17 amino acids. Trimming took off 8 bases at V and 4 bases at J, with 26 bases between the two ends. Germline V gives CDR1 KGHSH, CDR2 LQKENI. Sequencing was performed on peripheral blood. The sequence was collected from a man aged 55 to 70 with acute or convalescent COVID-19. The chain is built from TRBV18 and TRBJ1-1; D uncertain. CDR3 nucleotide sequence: TGTGCCAGCACCCTAGAGCAGGTGGAGCGGGCGGGCACTGAAGCTTTCTTT. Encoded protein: CASTLEQVERAGTEAFF. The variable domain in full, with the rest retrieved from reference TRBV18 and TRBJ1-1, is NAGVMQNPRHLVRRRGQEARLRCSPMKGHSHVYWYRQLPEEGLKFMVYLQKENIIDESGMPKERFSAEFPKEGPSILRIQQVVRGDSAAYFCASTLEQVERAGTEAFFGQGTRLTVV.